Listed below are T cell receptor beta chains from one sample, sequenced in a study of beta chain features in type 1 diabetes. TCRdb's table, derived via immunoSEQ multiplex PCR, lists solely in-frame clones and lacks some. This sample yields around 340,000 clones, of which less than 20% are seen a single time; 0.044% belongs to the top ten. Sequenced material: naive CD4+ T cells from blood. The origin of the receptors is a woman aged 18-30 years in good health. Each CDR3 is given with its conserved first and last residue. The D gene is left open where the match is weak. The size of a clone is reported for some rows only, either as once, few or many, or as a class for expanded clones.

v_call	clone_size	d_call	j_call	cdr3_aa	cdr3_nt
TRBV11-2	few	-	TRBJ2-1	CASSFQGWNEQFF	TGTGCCAGCAGCTTTCAGGGGTGGAATGAGCAGTTCTTC
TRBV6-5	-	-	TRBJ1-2	CASSYPYGHPF	TGTGCCAGCAGTTACCCCTATGGACACCCGTTC
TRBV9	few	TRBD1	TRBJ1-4	CASRGTEEKLFF	TGTGCCAGCAGAGGGACAGAAGAAAAACTGTTTTTT
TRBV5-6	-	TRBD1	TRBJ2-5	CASSSRGPETQYF	TGTGCCAGCAGCTCCAGGGGGCCCGAGACCCAGTACTTC
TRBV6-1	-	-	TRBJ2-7	CASSEVSIYEQYF	TGTGCCAGCAGTGAAGTCAGTATCTACGAGCAGTACTTC
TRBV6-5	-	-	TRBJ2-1	CASSYAEGYNEQFF	TGTGCCAGCAGTTACGCGGAGGGCTACAATGAGCAGTTCTTC
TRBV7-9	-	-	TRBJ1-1	CASSSRGGLGTEAFF	TGTGCCAGCAGCTCCCGAGGAGGGCTGGGCACTGAAGCTTTCTTT
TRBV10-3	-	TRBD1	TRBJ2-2	CAISEGDRTGELFF	TGTGCCATCAGTGAAGGGGACAGGACCGGGGAGCTGTTTTTT
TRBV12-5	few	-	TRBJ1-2	CASGLERNYGYTF	TGTGCTAGTGGTTTGGAGCGTAACTATGGCTACACCTTC
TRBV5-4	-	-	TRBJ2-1	CASSLDPDWVNEQFF	TGTGCCAGCAGCTTGGATCCCGACTGGGTGAATGAGCAGTTCTTC
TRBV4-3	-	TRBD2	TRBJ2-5	CASSQDHTSGGLYSQETQYF	TGCGCCAGCAGCCAAGACCACACTAGCGGGGGGCTATACTCCCAAGAGACCCAGTACTTC
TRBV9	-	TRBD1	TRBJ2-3	CASSTGDRGHIDTQYF	TGTGCCAGCAGCACAGGAGACAGGGGGCATATAGATACGCAGTATTTT
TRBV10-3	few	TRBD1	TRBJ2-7	CAISGGGTGGYEQYF	TGTGCCATCAGTGGAGGCGGGACAGGGGGCTACGAGCAGTACTTC
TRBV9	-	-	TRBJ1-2	CASSVATGGANYGYTF	TGTGCCAGCAGCGTAGCTACGGGAGGGGCTAACTATGGCTACACCTTC
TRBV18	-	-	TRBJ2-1	CASSPPGAGADYNEQFF	TGTGCCAGCTCACCACCCGGGGCGGGGGCTGACTACAATGAGCAGTTCTTC